This T cell receptor beta chain was sequenced during a study of T cell responses to AZD1222 COVID-19 vaccine. The assay was immunoSEQ multiplex PCR, and TCRdb's table has in-frame clones only and misses some. The sample carries 140,000 to 150,000 clones, around 93% recorded once. There are 15 residues in the CDR3. Germline V gene lookup returns CDR1 SNHLY and CDR2 FYNNEI. The J segment lost 3 bases and the V segment lost 6 bases, leaving 7 bases of the junction unmatched. The chain uses TRBV2 and TRBJ2-5; 10 positions match TRBD1. This material consisted of peripheral blood, taken on day 0 of AZD1222 vaccination. This TCR derives from an adult in good health. The CDR3 protein is CASSKIGTGEETQYF. The DNA for the CDR3 is TGTGCCAGCAGCAAAATCGGGACAGGGGAAGAGACCCAGTACTTC.